Listed here are 3 T cell receptor beta chains from one sample, sequenced in a study of tissue T cells after allogeneic stem cell transplantation (dated by TCRdb to the early 2020s). Library prep was done by the immunoSEQ multiplex PCR assay. In TCRdb, the immuneACCESS table is reduced to in-frame sequences with V and J assigned. These tables do not hold every clone; where another copy was compared, an unresolved V gene accounts for under half, and the others remain unexplained. The sample profile shows roughly 20,000 clones; more than 65% of them were found once. The ten largest clones capture 0.41% of the sample. The sample comprised blood. These TCRs come from a female BALB/c mouse in good health. With respect to MHC, this strain carries the haplotype H2-d.

Worth noting for this clone: The gene names given are mouse names. The CDR3 extends 1 residue past the end of the read, so its final part is completed from the germline J gene. The V gene is TRBV5, the J gene TRBJ1-6; 9 positions agree with TRBD1. TRBJ1-6 is marked as an open reading frame, function uncertain. The CDR3 has 15 residues. With V trimmed by 3 bases and J by 7 bases, 4 bases remained unmatched. CDR1 LGHNA and CDR2 YNLKQL come from the germline V gene (reference sequence). CDR3 protein: CASSQGQGGNSPLYF. CDR3 bases read: TGTGCCAGCAGCCAGGGACAGGGAGGGAATTCGCCCCTCTAC.

A remark on this clone: Gene names denote mouse genes. The sequence runs out 1 residue before the end of the CDR3; the remainder is reconstructed from the germline J gene. The V gene is TRBV19, the J gene TRBJ2-4, with D maybe TRBD2 (7 bases). CDR1 is FNHDT, CDR2 SITEND, per germline (reference sequence). With 2 bases removed from V and 6 bases from J, the gap between germline ends came to 10 bases. The CDR3 extends over 13 amino acids. Incomplete CDR3 DNA: TGTGCCAGCAGTATCGGGGGGCGGAACACCTTGTAC. Protein: CASSIGGRNTLY. The entire CDR3 reads CASSIGGRNTLYF.

This clone appeared a few times. The gene names given are mouse names. The CDR3 end lies 1 residue beyond the end of the read and is filled in from the germline J gene. The V gene is TRBV5, the J gene TRBJ2-7, with unresolved D. The V gene's germline CDR1 is LGHNA and CDR2 YNLKQL (reference sequence). The CDR3 consists of 13 residues. The ends were cut back, 0 bases at V and 0 bases at J, with 3 bases in the middle. The CDR3 spells CASSQDSSYEQYF. The covered CDR3 bases are TGTGCCAGCAGCCAAGACAGCTCCTATGAACAGTAC.